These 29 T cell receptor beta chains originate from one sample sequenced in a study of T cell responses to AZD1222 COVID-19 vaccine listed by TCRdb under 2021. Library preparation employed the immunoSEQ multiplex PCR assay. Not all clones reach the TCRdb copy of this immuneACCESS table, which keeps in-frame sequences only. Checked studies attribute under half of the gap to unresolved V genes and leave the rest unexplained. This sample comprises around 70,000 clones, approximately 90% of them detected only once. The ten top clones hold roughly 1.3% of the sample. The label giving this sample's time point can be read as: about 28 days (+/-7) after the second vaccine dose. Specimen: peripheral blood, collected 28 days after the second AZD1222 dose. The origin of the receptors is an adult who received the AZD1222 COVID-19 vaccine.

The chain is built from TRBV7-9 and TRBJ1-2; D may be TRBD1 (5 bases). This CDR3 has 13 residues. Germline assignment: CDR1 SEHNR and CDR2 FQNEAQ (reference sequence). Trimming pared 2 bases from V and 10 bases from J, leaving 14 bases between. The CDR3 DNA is TGTGCCAGCAGCTTACAGGGCCTGGTAGACTACACCTTC. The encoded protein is CASSLQGLVDYTF.

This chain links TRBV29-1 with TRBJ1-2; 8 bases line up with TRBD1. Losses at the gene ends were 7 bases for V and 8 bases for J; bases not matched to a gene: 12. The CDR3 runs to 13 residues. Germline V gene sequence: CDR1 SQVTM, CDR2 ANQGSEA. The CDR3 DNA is TGCAGCGCCCTGACAGGGGATGCTTGGGGCTACACCTTC. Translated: CSALTGDAWGYTF.

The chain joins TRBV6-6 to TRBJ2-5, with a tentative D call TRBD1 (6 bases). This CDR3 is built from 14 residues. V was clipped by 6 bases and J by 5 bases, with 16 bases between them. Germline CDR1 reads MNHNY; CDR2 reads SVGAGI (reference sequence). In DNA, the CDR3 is TGTGCCAGCAGGTTTACAGGGCAGGGGGAGACCCAGTACTTC. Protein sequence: CASRFTGQGETQYF.

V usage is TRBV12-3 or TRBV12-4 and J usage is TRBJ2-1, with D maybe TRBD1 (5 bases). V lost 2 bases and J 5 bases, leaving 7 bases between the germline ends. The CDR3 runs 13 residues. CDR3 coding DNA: TGTGCCAGCAGTTTAAGGGGTGACAATGAGCAGTTCTTC. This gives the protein CASSLRGDNEQFF.

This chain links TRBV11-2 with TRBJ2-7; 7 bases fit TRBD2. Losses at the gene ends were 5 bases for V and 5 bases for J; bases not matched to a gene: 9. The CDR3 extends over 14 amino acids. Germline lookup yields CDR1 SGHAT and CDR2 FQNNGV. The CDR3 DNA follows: TGTGCCAGCAGCAGGGCGGGAGTTATCCACGAGCAGTACTTC. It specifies CASSRAGVIHEQYF.

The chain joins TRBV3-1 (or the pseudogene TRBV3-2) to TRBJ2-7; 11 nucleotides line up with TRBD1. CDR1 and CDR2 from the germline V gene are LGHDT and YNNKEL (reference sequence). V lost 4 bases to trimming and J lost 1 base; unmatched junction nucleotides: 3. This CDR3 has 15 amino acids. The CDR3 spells CASSPGTGGSYEQYF. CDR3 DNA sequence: TGTGCCAGCAGCCCCGGGACAGGGGGTTCCTACGAGCAGTACTTC.

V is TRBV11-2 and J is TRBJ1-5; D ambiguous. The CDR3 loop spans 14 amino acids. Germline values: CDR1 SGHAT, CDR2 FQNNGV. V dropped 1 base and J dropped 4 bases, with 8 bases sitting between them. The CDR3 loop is CASSLAPTNQPQHF. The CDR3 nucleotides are TGTGCCAGCAGCTTAGCCCCGACTAATCAGCCCCAGCATTTT.

CDR3 loop: CASSPSAEEKLFF. Written as DNA, the CDR3 is TGTGCCAGCAGCCCTAGTGCGGAGGAAAAACTGTTTTTT. The rearrangement links TRBV5-4 to TRBJ1-4; D uncertain. Trimming cost V 4 bases and J 8 bases, with 12 bases left between them. The CDR3 has 13 residues. Germline-derived CDR1 and CDR2 are SGHNT and YYREEE (reference sequence).

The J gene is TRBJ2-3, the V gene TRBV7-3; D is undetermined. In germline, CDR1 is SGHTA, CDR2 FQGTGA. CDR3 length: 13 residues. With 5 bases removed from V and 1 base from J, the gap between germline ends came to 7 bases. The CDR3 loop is CASSEGGTDTQYF. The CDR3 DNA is TGTGCCAGCAGCGAAGGTGGCACAGATACGCAGTATTTT.

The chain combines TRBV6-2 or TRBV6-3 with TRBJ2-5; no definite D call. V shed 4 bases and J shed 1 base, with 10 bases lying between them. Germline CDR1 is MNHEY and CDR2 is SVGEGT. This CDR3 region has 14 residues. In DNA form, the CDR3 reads TGTGCCAGCAGTTCCCAGGCCTTCCAAGAGACCCAGTACTTC. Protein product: CASSSQAFQETQYF.

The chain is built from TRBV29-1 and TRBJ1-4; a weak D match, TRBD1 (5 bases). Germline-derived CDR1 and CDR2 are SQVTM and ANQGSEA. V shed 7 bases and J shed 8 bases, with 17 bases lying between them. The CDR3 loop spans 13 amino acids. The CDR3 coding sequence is TGCAGCGCCTTTAGGCAGGGAGGCGAAAAACTGTTTTTT. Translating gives CSAFRQGGEKLFF.

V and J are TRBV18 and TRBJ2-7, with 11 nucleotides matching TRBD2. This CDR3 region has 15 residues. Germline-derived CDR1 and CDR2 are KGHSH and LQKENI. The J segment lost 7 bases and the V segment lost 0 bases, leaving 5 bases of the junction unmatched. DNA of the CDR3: TGTGCCAGCTCACCACCATCTAGCGGGAGGTTTGAGCAGTACTTC. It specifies CASSPPSSGRFEQYF. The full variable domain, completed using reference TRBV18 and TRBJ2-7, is NAGVMQNPRHLVRRRGQEARLRCSPMKGHSHVYWYRQLPEEGLKFMVYLQKENIIDESGMPKERFSAEFPKEGPSILRIQQVVRGDSAAYFCASSPPSSGRFEQYFGPGTRLTVT.

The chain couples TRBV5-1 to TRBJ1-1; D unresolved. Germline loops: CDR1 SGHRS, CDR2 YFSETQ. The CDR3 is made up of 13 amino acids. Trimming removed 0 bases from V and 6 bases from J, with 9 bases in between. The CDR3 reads CASSLVGNAEAFF. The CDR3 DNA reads TGCGCCAGCAGCTTGGTGGGAAACGCTGAAGCTTTCTTT.

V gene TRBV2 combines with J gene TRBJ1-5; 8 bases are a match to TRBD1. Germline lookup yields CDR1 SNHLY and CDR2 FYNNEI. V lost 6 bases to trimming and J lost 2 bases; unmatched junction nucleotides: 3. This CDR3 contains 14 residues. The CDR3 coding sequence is TGTGCCAGCAGCGGACAGGGCGGCAATCAGCCCCAGCATTTT. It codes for CASSGQGGNQPQHF.

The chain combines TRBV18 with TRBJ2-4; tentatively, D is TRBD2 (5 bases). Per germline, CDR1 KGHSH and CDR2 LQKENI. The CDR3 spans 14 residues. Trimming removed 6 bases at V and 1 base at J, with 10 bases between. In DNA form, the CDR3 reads TGTGCCAGCTCCTCATCGGGGGCCAAAAACATTCAGTACTTC. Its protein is CASSSSGAKNIQYF.

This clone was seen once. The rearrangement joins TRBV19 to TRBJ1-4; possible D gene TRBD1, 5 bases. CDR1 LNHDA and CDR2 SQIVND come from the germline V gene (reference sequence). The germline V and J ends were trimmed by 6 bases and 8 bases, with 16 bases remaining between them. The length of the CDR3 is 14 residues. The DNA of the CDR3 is TGTGCCAGTAGATCCGGGACCGTGGAAGAAAAACTGTTTTTT. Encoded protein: CASRSGTVEEKLFF.

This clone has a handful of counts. CDR3: CASSQGQVPGELFF. The DNA for the CDR3 is TGCGCCAGCAGCCAGGGACAGGTCCCAGGTGAACTGTTTTTT. The chain joins TRBV5-1 to TRBJ1-4; 8 bases match TRBD1. Trimming cost V 4 bases and J 12 bases; bases outside gene matches: 11. CDR1 SGHRS and CDR2 YFSETQ come from the germline V gene. The CDR3 consists of 14 residues. The full variable domain, rest sourced from reference TRBV5-1 and TRBJ1-4, is KAGVTQTPRYLIKTRGQQVTLSCSPISGHRSVSWYQQTPGQGLQFLFEYFSETQRNKGNFPGRFSGRQFSNSRSEMNVSTLELGDSALYLCASSQGQVPGELFFGSGTQLSVL.

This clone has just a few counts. Here the CDR3 reads CASSLGDRGANTEAFF. CDR3 nucleotides: TGCGCCAGCAGCTTGGGGGACAGGGGGGCGAACACTGAAGCTTTCTTT. The V and J genes are TRBV5-1 and TRBJ1-1, with 11 positions matching TRBD1. This CDR3 has 16 residues. Looked up from germline, CDR1 is SGHRS and CDR2 is YFSETQ. V shed 0 bases and J 1 base; nucleotides not matched to a gene: 2.

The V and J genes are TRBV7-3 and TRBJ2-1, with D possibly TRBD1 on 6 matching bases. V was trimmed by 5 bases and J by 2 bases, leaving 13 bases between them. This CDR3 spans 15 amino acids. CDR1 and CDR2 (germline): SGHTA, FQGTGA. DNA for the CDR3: TGTGCCAGCAGCCAAACAGGGAGACCCTACAATGAGCAGTTCTTC. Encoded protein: CASSQTGRPYNEQFF.

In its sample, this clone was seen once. DNA of the CDR3: TGCGCCAGCAGTGAGGCCCTCCGGGACAGGGTGATACCTATCTATGGCTACACCTTC. Translating it yields CASSEALRDRVIPIYGYTF. V usage is TRBV10-1 and J usage is TRBJ1-2; 9 nucleotides agree with TRBD1. CDR3 length equals 19 residues. Unmatched junction bases numbered 17, after V lost 2 bases and J lost 4 bases. CDR1 is WNHNN, CDR2 SYGVQD, per germline (reference sequence).

CDR3 in amino acids: CASSQDRDSHYTF. CDR3 coding DNA: TGCGCCAGCAGCCAGGATAGGGACAGCCACTACACCTTC. This sequence joins TRBV4-3 and TRBJ1-2; 7 bases map to TRBD1. Germline CDR1 reads LGHNA; CDR2 reads YSLEER. The CDR3 loop spans 13 amino acids. The V segment lost 3 bases and the J segment 10 bases; nucleotides outside the gene matches: 8.

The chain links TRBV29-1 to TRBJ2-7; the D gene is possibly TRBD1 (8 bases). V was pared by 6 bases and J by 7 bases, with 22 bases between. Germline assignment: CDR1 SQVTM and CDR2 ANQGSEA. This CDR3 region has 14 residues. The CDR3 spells CSVGGTGLYEEQYF. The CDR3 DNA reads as TGCAGCGTGGGGGGGACAGGCCTTTACGAGGAGCAGTACTTC.

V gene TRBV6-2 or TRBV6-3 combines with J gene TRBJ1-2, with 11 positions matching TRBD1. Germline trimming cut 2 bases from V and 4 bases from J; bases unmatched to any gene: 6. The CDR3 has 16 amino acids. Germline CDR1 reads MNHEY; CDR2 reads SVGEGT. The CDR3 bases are TGTGCCAGCAGTTACGAAACCGGGACAGGGGGCTATGGCTACACCTTC. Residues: CASSYETGTGGYGYTF.

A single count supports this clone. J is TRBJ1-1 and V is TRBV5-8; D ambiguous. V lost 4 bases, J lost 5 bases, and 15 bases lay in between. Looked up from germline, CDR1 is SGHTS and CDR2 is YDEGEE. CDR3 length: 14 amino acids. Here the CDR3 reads CASSRSLVRTEAFF. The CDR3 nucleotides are TGTGCCAGCAGCAGGTCATTGGTTCGGACTGAAGCTTTCTTT.

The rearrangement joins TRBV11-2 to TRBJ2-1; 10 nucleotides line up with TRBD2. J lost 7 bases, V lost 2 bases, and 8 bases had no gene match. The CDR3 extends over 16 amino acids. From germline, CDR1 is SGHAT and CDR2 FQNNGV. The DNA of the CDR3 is TGTGCCAGCAGCTTATCGGCCGGACTAGCGGAGAATGAGCAGTTCTTC. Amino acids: CASSLSAGLAENEQFF.

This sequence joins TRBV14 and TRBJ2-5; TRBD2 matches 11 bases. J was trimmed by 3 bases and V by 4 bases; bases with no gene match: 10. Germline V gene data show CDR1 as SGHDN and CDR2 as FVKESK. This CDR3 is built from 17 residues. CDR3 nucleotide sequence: TGTGCCAGCAGCCTTAGGACTAGCGGGCGTGATGAAGAGACCCAGTACTTC. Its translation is CASSLRTSGRDEETQYF.

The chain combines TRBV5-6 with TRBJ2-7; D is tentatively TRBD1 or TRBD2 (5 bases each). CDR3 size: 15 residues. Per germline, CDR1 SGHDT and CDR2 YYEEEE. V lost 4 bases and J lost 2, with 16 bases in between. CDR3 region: CASSQEPGPTYEQYF. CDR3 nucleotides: TGTGCCAGCAGCCAAGAACCGGGACCGACCTACGAGCAGTACTTC.

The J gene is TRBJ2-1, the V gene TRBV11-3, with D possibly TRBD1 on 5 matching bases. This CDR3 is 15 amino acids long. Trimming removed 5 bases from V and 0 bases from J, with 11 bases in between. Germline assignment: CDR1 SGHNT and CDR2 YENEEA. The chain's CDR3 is CASSPTDSSYNEQFF. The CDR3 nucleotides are TGTGCCAGCAGCCCGACCGACAGCTCCTACAATGAGCAGTTCTTC.

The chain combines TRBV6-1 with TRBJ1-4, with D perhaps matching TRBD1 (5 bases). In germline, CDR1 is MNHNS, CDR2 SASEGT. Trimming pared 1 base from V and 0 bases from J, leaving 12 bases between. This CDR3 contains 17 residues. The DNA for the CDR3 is TGTGCCAGCAGTGAAGTTCCGAAGACAGCAACTAATGAAAAACTGTTTTTT. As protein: CASSEVPKTATNEKLFF.